A single T cell receptor beta chain is shown here with its context. Its specificity is not known. This record belongs to a study of T cell responses to AZD1222 COVID-19 vaccine. Across the study: Researchers grouped second doses given at about 4 or about 12 weeks into one pool. Study-wide findings and caveats: Researchers report vaccine-associated CD4 TCRs spanning spike, with dominance at 160-218 and 743-854.

Clones were sequenced by immunoSEQ multiplex PCR, and TCRdb holds only the in-frame ones, with some missing. The table lists about 91,000 clones, 70% to 90% of them singletons. This CDR3 comprises 16 residues. Looked up from germline, CDR1 is SGHTA and CDR2 is FQGNSA. The ends were cut back, 0 bases at V and 5 bases at J, with 16 bases in the middle. The sample here was peripheral blood, taken on day 0 of AZD1222 vaccination. The receptor comes from an adult in good health. The V call is TRBV7-2, the J call TRBJ1-1; TRBD1 might be the D (5 bases). The CDR3 sequence: CASSLAPPRRGTEAFF. The CDR3 coding sequence is TGTGCCAGCAGCTTAGCCCCGCCCAGGCGGGGGACTGAAGCTTTCTTT.